One sample yielded the 32 T cell receptor beta chains listed below, sequenced in a study of beta chain features in type 1 diabetes. The sequenced template was cDNA made from the entire isolated RNA. This table comes from immunoSEQ multiplex PCR, and its TCRdb copy is limited to in-frame clones, with some not included. The sample holds almost 350,000 clones, around 8% seen once. Sequenced: central memory CD4+ T cells from blood. The origin of the receptors is a woman aged 18 to 35 in good health.

The chain couples TRBV9 to TRBJ1-1; no clear D gene. Trimming took 4 bases from V and 5 from J, leaving 18 bases between them. This CDR3 has 15 amino acids. CDR1 SGDLS and CDR2 YYNGEE come from the germline V gene. In DNA, the CDR3 is TGTGCCAGCAGCTCCGCGCGGGGAGAGGGTACTGAAGCTTTCTTT. This sequence encodes CASSSARGEGTEAFF.

The sample holds a few counts of this clone. This chain uses TRBV7-2 with TRBJ2-2; 10 nucleotides agree with TRBD2. Trimming at V came to 3 bases and at J to 5 bases, leaving 3 bases not matched to a gene. From germline, CDR1 is SGHTA and CDR2 FQGNSA. CDR3 length equals 15 residues. The CDR3 DNA is TGTGCCAGCAGCTTCCCTAGCGGGAGAACCGGGGAGCTGTTTTTT. Translated: CASSFPSGRTGELFF.

This clone appeared a few times. The chain employs TRBV6-1 and TRBJ2-7, with D possibly TRBD2 on 5 matching bases. CDR1 and CDR2 from the germline V gene are MNHNS and SASEGT. The CDR3 extends over 13 amino acids. The V end was cut by 8 bases, the J end by 13 bases, with 24 bases between. In DNA form, the CDR3 reads TGTGCCAGCGCGCTGGATCCTCGCGGTCCGGGATACTTC. This codes for CASALDPRGPGYF.

This clone was recorded a few times. This chain connects TRBV10-3 to TRBJ2-2; 8 bases align to TRBD2. CDR1 and CDR2 (germline): ENHRY, SYGVKD. This CDR3 comprises 16 residues. V dropped 6 bases and J dropped 2; count of bases not matched to a gene: 8. DNA of the CDR3: TGTGCCATCAGCTCGGGTAGCGGGACTAACACCGGGGAGCTGTTTTTT. Translated: CAISSGSGTNTGELFF.

This chain links TRBV5-8 with TRBJ2-7; TRBD1 matches 7 bases. The CDR3 is 15 residues long. V lost 0 bases, J lost 4 bases, and 7 bases stayed unmatched. Germline V gene data show CDR1 as SGHTS and CDR2 as YDEGEE. The CDR3 DNA sequence: TGTGCCAGCAGCTTGGCCACGGACAGGAGTTACGAGCAGTACTTC. This gives the protein CASSLATDRSYEQYF. Combining the CDR3 with reference TRBV5-8 and TRBJ2-7 gives the whole variable domain EAGVTQSPTHLIKTRGQQATLRCSPISGHTSVYWYQQALGLGLQFLLWYDEGEERNRGNFPPRFSGRQFPNYSSELNVNALELEDSALYLCASSLATDRSYEQYFGPGTRLTVT.

The chain is built from TRBV19 and TRBJ1-2; D not resolved. The CDR3 has 13 residues. The V end was cut by 9 bases, the J end by 6 bases, with 17 bases between. Germline V gene lookup returns CDR1 LNHDA and CDR2 SQIVND (reference sequence). The CDR3 sequence is CASRDEGPHGYTF. CDR3 DNA: TGTGCCAGCCGAGACGAGGGTCCGCATGGCTACACCTTC.

DNA of the CDR3: TGTGCCAGCAGCCAAGATTCGGATTCCTACAATGAGCAGTTCTTC. Its protein product is CASSQDSDSYNEQFF. This rearrangement joins TRBV14 to TRBJ2-1, with D uncertain. Per the germline V gene, CDR1 is SGHDN and CDR2 is FVKESK. Trimming left V 0 bases short and J 1 base short, with 7 bases between. The CDR3 contains 15 residues.

This clone was detected only a few times. J is TRBJ2-3 and V is TRBV5-1; TRBD2 might be the D (5 bases). Germline V lookup: CDR1 SGHRS, CDR2 YFSETQ. This CDR3 has 16 residues. Trimming stripped 4 bases from V and 2 bases from J, with 17 bases between. The CDR3 sequence is CASSRQVGVSTDTQYF. CDR3 DNA sequence: TGCGCCAGCAGCCGGCAAGTGGGAGTCTCCACAGATACGCAGTATTTT.

The chain couples TRBV19 to TRBJ2-2, with D possibly TRBD2 on 5 matching bases. V lost 3 bases to trimming and J lost 6 bases, with 8 bases between them. Germline V gives CDR1 LNHDA, CDR2 SQIVND (reference sequence). The length of the CDR3 is 13 residues. The CDR3 is CASSIQRAGELFF. The CDR3 coding sequence is TGTGCCAGTAGTATTCAGAGGGCCGGGGAGCTGTTTTTT.

Details on this clone: This likely came from a read error, as a far larger clone is one base away. The V gene is TRBV7-2, the J gene TRBJ1-5; D ambiguous. Germline CDR1 SGHTA, CDR2 FQGNSA. The V end lost 3 bases, the J end lost 7 bases, and 10 bases lay between the germline ends. The CDR3 has 13 residues. CDR3 sequence (DNA): TGTGCCAGCAGCTTGATGGCGGCCCAGCCCCAGCATTTT. Protein sequence: CASSLMAAQPQHF.

This clone was counted only a few times. The chain links TRBV7-2 to TRBJ2-2; D is ambiguous. V was trimmed by 1 base and J by 2 bases, leaving 5 bases between them. This CDR3 has 14 amino acids. CDR1 and CDR2 (germline): SGHTA, FQGNSA. The DNA of the CDR3 is TGTGCCAGCAGCTTAGGGTCAAACACCGGGGAGCTGTTTTTT. Translated: CASSLGSNTGELFF.

At least ten counts were recorded for this clone. CDR3 region: CASRRPAGTSNEQFF. CDR3 bases: TGTGCCAGCAGACGGCCGGCGGGAACTTCAAATGAGCAGTTCTTC. The genes are TRBV28 and TRBJ2-1, with D perhaps matching TRBD2 (6 bases). The CDR3 sequence is 15 residues long. Germline-derived CDR1 and CDR2 are MDHEN and SYDVKM. Trimming took off 6 bases at V and 7 bases at J, with 19 bases between the two ends. Full variable domain (rest looked up from reference TRBV28 and TRBJ2-1): DVKVTQSSRYLVKRTGEKVFLECVQDMDHENMFWYRQDPGLGLRLIYFSYDVKMKEKGDIPEGYSVSREKKERFSLILESASTNQTSMYLCASRRPAGTSNEQFFGPGTRLTVL.

CDR3 coding DNA: TGCGCCAGCAGCCATGGGACAGCTGGAAACACCATATATTTT. The encoded protein is CASSHGTAGNTIYF. The chain employs TRBV5-1 and TRBJ1-3, with 7 bases lining up with TRBD1. Trimming removed 4 bases from V and 2 bases from J; junction bases left unmatched: 3. This CDR3 has 14 residues. Germline CDR1 reads SGHRS; CDR2 reads YFSETQ.

This clone was seen only a few times. The V gene is TRBV5-1, the J gene TRBJ2-1, with a tentative D call TRBD2 (5 bases). The germline gives CDR1 SGHRS, CDR2 YFSETQ. The CDR3 contains 15 residues. Trimming removed 2 bases from V and 6 bases from J, with 15 bases in between. The CDR3 region has the DNA TGCGCCAGCAGCTTTGGAGCGGAATTAGGCAATGAGCAGTTCTTC. Its protein product is CASSFGAELGNEQFF.

This chain joins TRBV11-2 and TRBJ2-7, with D maybe TRBD2 (6 bases). The CDR3 has 17 amino acids. Trimming cost V 1 base and J 2 bases, with 18 bases left between them. Germline V gives CDR1 SGHAT, CDR2 FQNNGV. CDR3 residues: CASSLGRLVNATYEQYF. CDR3 sequence (DNA): TGTGCCAGCAGCTTAGGCCGACTAGTTAATGCAACCTACGAGCAGTACTTC.

V is TRBV27 and J is TRBJ1-2, with a possible D match to TRBD1 (6 bases). V lost 6 bases to trimming and J lost 2 bases, with 13 bases between them. The germline V gene has CDR1 MNHEY and CDR2 SMNVEV (reference sequence). The CDR3 spans 14 residues. CDR3 in DNA: TGTGCCAGCAGGCCCCAGGGGTCGAACTATGGCTACACCTTC. It translates to CASRPQGSNYGYTF.

This clone was detected a few times. The V gene is TRBV9, the J gene TRBJ2-3, with 7 bases identical to TRBD2. The CDR3 covers 15 residues. V lost 3 bases and J lost 3; bases outside the gene matches: 7. Germline assignment: CDR1 SGDLS and CDR2 YYNGEE. CDR3 nucleotides: TGTGCCAGCAGCGACCAAGGCGGGAGTACAGATACGCAGTATTTT. Translating it yields CASSDQGGSTDTQYF.

Only a few counts were recorded for this clone. The V and J genes are TRBV2 and TRBJ2-3; D remains unclear. Germline V gives CDR1 SNHLY, CDR2 FYNNEI. The CDR3 sequence is 11 residues long. Deletions cut 9 bases from V and 1 base from J, with 5 bases between. CDR3 coding DNA: TGTGCCAGGTCACGCACAGATACGCAGTATTTT. It specifies CARSRTDTQYF.

In its sample, this clone was seen a few times. The chain couples TRBV11-2 to TRBJ2-5, with 9 bases fitting TRBD2. The V segment lost 2 bases and the J segment 7 bases; nucleotides outside the gene matches: 5. This CDR3 contains 14 residues. In germline, CDR1 is SGHAT, CDR2 FQNNGV. CDR3 in DNA: TGTGCCAGCAGCTTACTAGCGGGGAAGGGGACCCAGTACTTC. This translates into CASSLLAGKGTQYF.

This clone turned up a few times. The rearrangement uses TRBV4-1 and TRBJ2-5; the match to TRBD2 covers 11 bases. In germline, CDR1 is MGHRA, CDR2 YSYEKL. The V and J ends lost 3 bases and 1 base, in that order; junction bases with no gene match: 4. The CDR3 runs to 16 residues. CDR3 in amino acids: CASSHGLAGAQETQYF. CDR3 nucleotides: TGCGCCAGCAGCCACGGACTAGCGGGTGCCCAAGAGACCCAGTACTTC.

CDR3 coding DNA: TGTGCCAGCAGCTCACAGGGGAAGATCGTCGAGCAGTACTTC. Translating gives CASSSQGKIVEQYF. The rearrangement uses TRBV7-9 and TRBJ2-7; 7 bases line up with TRBD1. The trim removed 4 bases at V and 6 bases at J, leaving 9 bases unmatched. Germline lookup yields CDR1 SEHNR and CDR2 FQNEAQ (reference sequence). CDR3 size: 14 residues.

A few counts support this clone. A much more abundant neighbour one base away suggests this may be a read error. Other DNA sequences in the sample encode the same CDR3. The chain combines TRBV11-2 with TRBJ2-6, with D hard to call. Germline V gene lookup returns CDR1 SGHAT and CDR2 FQNNGV. This CDR3 comprises 13 residues. Trimming cost V 7 bases and J 4 bases, with 8 bases left between them. The CDR3 DNA sequence: TGTGCCAGCATAGGGCCGGGGGCCAACGTCCTGACTTTC. As protein: CASIGPGANVLTF.

A few counts support this clone. The chain has TRBV11-2 and TRBJ2-1; unclear D gene. This CDR3 contains 14 residues. Germline lookup yields CDR1 SGHAT and CDR2 FQNNGV. V was cut by 2 bases and J by 6 bases, with 11 bases left in between. Here the CDR3 reads CASSLQALINEQFF. The CDR3 region has the DNA TGTGCCAGCAGCTTACAAGCGCTGATCAATGAGCAGTTCTTC.

Note on this clone: This CDR3 is also generated by other DNA sequences in the sample. The chain joins TRBV7-2 to TRBJ2-5; D gene unclear. Germline V lookup: CDR1 SGHTA, CDR2 FQGNSA. The CDR3 is 12 amino acids. The germline V and J ends were trimmed by 5 bases and 5 bases, with 9 bases remaining between them. The CDR3 nucleotides read TGTGCCAGCAGCCCACAGAGGGAGACCCAGTACTTC. It translates to CASSPQRETQYF.

This clone was found a few times. The rearrangement links TRBV7-9 to TRBJ2-7, with 10 bases matching TRBD1. Looked up from germline, CDR1 is SEHNR and CDR2 is FQNEAQ (reference sequence). Trimming cost V 4 bases and J 3 bases; bases outside gene matches: 9. The CDR3 is 16 residues long. CDR3 sequence reads: CASSWGTGDYHYEQYF. The DNA for the CDR3 is TGTGCCAGCAGCTGGGGGACAGGGGATTATCACTACGAGCAGTACTTC.

A few counts support this clone. The V and J genes are TRBV2 and TRBJ2-1, with D unresolved. This CDR3 is 15 amino acids long. From germline, CDR1 is SNHLY and CDR2 FYNNEI. Trimming stripped 3 bases from V and 0 bases from J, with 9 bases between. The CDR3 here is CASSEEGFSYNEQFF. The CDR3 nucleotides are TGTGCCAGCAGTGAGGAAGGCTTCTCCTACAATGAGCAGTTCTTC.

The gene calls are TRBV5-1 and TRBJ2-1; D not certain. The CDR3 runs to 16 residues. V was trimmed by 0 bases and J by 6 bases, leaving 16 bases between them. Germline CDR1 SGHRS, CDR2 YFSETQ. The CDR3 DNA follows: TGCGCCAGCAGCTTGGCCGGCACGGGCAATGGCAATGAGCAGTTCTTC. Amino acid sequence: CASSLAGTGNGNEQFF. Together with reference TRBV5-1 and TRBJ2-1, the CDR3 gives the full variable domain: KAGVTQTPRYLIKTRGQQVTLSCSPISGHRSVSWYQQTPGQGLQFLFEYFSETQRNKGNFPGRFSGRQFSNSRSEMNVSTLELGDSALYLCASSLAGTGNGNEQFFGPGTRLTVL.

V is TRBV5-1 and J is TRBJ2-1; 12 bases align to TRBD2. Germline-derived CDR1 and CDR2 are SGHRS and YFSETQ. This CDR3 has 16 amino acids. Losses at the gene ends were 4 bases for V and 5 bases for J; bases not matched to a gene: 7. The CDR3 loop is CASSTRLAGAHNEQFF. Written as DNA, the CDR3 is TGCGCCAGCAGCACCAGACTAGCGGGAGCTCACAATGAGCAGTTCTTC.

The chain carries TRBV19 and TRBJ1-1; D ambiguous. The V gene lost 1 base and the J gene lost 2 bases, with 8 bases spanning the gap. Germline CDR1 and CDR2: LNHDA and SQIVND (reference sequence). The CDR3 is 14 residues long. CDR3 residues: CASSIAQDNTEAFF. The CDR3 coding sequence is TGTGCCAGTAGTATAGCACAAGATAACACTGAAGCTTTCTTT.

This clone came up a few times. The genes are TRBV18 and TRBJ1-1; perhaps TRBD1 as D (5 bases). The CDR3 loop spans 13 amino acids. The ends were cut back, 2 bases at V and 5 bases at J, with 9 bases in the middle. CDR1 and CDR2 (germline): KGHSH, LQKENI. CDR3 sequence (DNA): TGTGCCAGCTCACCAGGGGCAATGACTGAAGCTTTCTTT. Translated, it gives CASSPGAMTEAFF.

This rearrangement joins TRBV27 to TRBJ2-7; D is perhaps TRBD2 (6 bases). The CDR3 consists of 16 residues. V was pared by 0 bases and J by 3 bases, with 15 bases between. CDR1 MNHEY and CDR2 SMNVEV come from the germline V gene (reference sequence). As DNA, the CDR3 is TGTGCCAGCAGTTTATCGGTTCAACGGGGGAACTACGAGCAGTACTTC. This sequence encodes CASSLSVQRGNYEQYF.

The chain has TRBV7-2 and TRBJ2-1, with a possible D match to TRBD2 (6 bases). This CDR3 is built from 14 residues. Trimming pared 1 base from V and 6 bases from J, leaving 10 bases between. Germline assignment: CDR1 SGHTA and CDR2 FQGNSA. In nucleotides, the CDR3 is TGTGCCAGCAGCTTAGACCCTAGCGCCAATGAGCAGTTCTTC. The encoded protein is CASSLDPSANEQFF.